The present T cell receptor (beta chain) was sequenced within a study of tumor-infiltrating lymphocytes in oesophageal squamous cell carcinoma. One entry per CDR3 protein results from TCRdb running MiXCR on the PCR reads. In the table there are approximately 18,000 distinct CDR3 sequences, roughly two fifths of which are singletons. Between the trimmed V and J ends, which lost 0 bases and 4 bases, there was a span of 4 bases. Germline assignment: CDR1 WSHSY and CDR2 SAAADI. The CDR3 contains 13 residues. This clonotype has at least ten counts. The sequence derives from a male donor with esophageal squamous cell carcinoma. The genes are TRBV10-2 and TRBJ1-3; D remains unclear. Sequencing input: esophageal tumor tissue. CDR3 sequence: CASSESLGNTIYF. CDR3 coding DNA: TGCGCCAGCAGTGAGTCTTTGGGAAACACCATATATTTT.